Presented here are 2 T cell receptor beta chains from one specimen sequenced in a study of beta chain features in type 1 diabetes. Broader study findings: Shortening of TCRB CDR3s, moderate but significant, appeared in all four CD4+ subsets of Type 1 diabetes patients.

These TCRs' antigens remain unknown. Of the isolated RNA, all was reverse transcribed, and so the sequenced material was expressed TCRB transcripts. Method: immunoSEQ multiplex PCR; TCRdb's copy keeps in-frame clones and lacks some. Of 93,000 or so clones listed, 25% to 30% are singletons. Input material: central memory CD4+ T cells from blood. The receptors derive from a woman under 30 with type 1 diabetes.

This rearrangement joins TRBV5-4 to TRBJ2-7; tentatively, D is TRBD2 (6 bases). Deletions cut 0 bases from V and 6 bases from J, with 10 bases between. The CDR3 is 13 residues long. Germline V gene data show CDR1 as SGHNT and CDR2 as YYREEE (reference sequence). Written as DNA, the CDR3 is TGTGCCAGCAGCTTGGAGGCGGGGCGCGAGCAGTACGTC. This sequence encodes CASSLEAGREQYV.

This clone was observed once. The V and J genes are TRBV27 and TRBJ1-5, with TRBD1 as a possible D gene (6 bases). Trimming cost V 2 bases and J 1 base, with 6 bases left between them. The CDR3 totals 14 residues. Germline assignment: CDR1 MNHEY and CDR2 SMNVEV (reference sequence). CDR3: CASSLQGSNQPQHF. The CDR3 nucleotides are TGTGCCAGCAGTTTACAGGGGAGCAATCAGCCCCAGCATTTT.